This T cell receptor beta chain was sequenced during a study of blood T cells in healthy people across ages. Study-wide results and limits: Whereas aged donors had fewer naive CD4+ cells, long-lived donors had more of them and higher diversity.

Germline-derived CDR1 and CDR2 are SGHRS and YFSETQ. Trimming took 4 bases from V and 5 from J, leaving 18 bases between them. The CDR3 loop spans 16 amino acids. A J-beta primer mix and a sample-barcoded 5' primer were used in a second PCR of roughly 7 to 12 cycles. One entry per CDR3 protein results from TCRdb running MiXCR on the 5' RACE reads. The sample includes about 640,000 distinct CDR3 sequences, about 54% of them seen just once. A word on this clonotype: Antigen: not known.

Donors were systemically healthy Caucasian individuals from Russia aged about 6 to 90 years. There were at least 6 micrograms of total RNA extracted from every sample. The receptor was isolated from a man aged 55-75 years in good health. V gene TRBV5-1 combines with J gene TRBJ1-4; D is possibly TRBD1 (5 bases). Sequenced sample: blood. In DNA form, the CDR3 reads TGCGCCAGCAGCCCCAATGGGGGAGCAATAAATGAAAAACTGTTTTTT. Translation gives CASSPNGGAINEKLFF.